These 8 T cell receptor beta chains share one sample of origin, sequenced in a study of cytomegalovirus exposure and HLA in healthy donors. This PCR relied on a set of 60 Vbeta primers and 13 Jbeta primers. Libraries were prepared by immunoSEQ multiplex PCR; TCRdb keeps only in-frame clonotypes and omits some of them. In the table there are about 65,000 clones, approximately 80% of which are singletons. The sample was PBMCs. The receptor set was obtained from a girl under 18 in good health and CMV-seropositive.

The CDR3 bases are TGTGCCACCACTGACACCTACGAGCAGTACTTC. It encodes CATTDTYEQYF. The chain has TRBV28 and TRBJ2-7; D gene ambiguous. The CDR3 spans 11 residues. Trimming shortened V by 10 bases and J by 2 bases, and 9 bases separated the two germline ends. Germline V gene data show CDR1 as MDHEN and CDR2 as SYDVKM.

This chain links TRBV28 with TRBJ2-5, with 9 bases matching TRBD1. Germline V CDR1 and CDR2: MDHEN, SYDVKM. Unmatched junction bases numbered 11, after V lost 10 bases and J lost 5 bases. The CDR3 length is 14 residues. CDR3 nucleotide sequence: TGTGCCACCGGCTGGACAGGGGAGGCGGAGACCCAGTACTTC. It encodes CATGWTGEAETQYF.

The V gene is TRBV12-5, the J gene TRBJ2-5; no clear D. The germline gives CDR1 LGHNT, CDR2 FRNRAP. Trimming shortened V by 6 bases and J by 0 bases, and 29 bases separated the two germline ends. This CDR3 is 20 amino acids long. The CDR3 DNA reads TGTGCTAGTGGCTGGAGTGTAGATGGTACCATCCCGCCGTACCAAGAGACCCAGTACTTC. This codes for CASGWSVDGTIPPYQETQYF.

The rearrangement links TRBV6-5 to TRBJ1-1; perhaps TRBD1 as D (6 bases). The V gene lost 7 bases and the J gene lost 0 bases, with 12 bases spanning the gap. The germline V gene encodes CDR1 MNHEY and CDR2 SVGAGI. The CDR3 length is 14 residues. CDR3 sequence: CASTPDSMNTEAFF. In DNA form, the CDR3 reads TGTGCCAGCACCCCGGACAGCATGAACACTGAAGCTTTCTTT.

The chain has TRBV5-4 and TRBJ2-3, with 11 bases matching TRBD2. Trimming at V came to 0 bases and at J to 5 bases, leaving 11 bases not matched to a gene. CDR3 length: 18 amino acids. Germline V lookup: CDR1 SGHNT, CDR2 YYREEE (reference sequence). CDR3 in amino acids: CASSLETGSGRARDTQYF. The CDR3, as DNA: TGTGCCAGCAGCTTGGAGACGGGTAGCGGGAGGGCCAGAGATACGCAGTATTTT.

This chain joins TRBV5-1 and TRBJ2-1, with D unresolved. Trimming shortened V by 0 bases and J by 4 bases, and 5 bases separated the two germline ends. This CDR3 has 13 amino acids. Germline lookup yields CDR1 SGHRS and CDR2 YFSETQ. In DNA form, the CDR3 reads TGCGCCAGCAGCTTGGATCAGTACAATGAGCAGTTCTTC. It yields the protein CASSLDQYNEQFF. The full variable domain, completed using reference TRBV5-1 and TRBJ2-1, is KAGVTQTPRYLIKTRGQQVTLSCSPISGHRSVSWYQQTPGQGLQFLFEYFSETQRNKGNFPGRFSGRQFSNSRSEMNVSTLELGDSALYLCASSLDQYNEQFFGPGTRLTVL.

V gene TRBV30 combines with J gene TRBJ2-7; 9 bases map to TRBD1. J lost 0 bases, V lost 4 bases, and 7 bases had no gene match. Per germline, CDR1 GTSNPN and CDR2 SVGIG (reference sequence). The CDR3 is 15 amino acids. CDR3 protein: CAWTGQGPSSYEQYF. CDR3 nucleotides: TGTGCCTGGACCGGACAGGGGCCGAGCTCCTACGAGCAGTACTTC. Full variable domain (rest looked up from reference TRBV30 and TRBJ2-7): SQTIHQWPATLVQPVGSPLSLECTVEGTSNPNLYWYRQAAGRGLQLLFYSVGIGQISSEVPQNLSASRPQDRQFILSSKKLLLSDSGFYLCAWTGQGPSSYEQYFGPGTRLTVT.

The rearrangement joins TRBV28 to TRBJ1-2; the match to TRBD1 covers 8 bases. The CDR3 spans 16 residues. Germline lookup yields CDR1 MDHEN and CDR2 SYDVKM. Losses at the gene ends were 2 bases for V and 4 bases for J; bases not matched to a gene: 9. CDR3 DNA: TGTGCCAGCAGTTTACAGGGGGCAGCCGTGGGCTATGGCTACACCTTC. Its translation is CASSLQGAAVGYGYTF.